This T cell receptor (beta chain) was recovered during a study of blood T cell repertoires in COVID-19. Across the study: Some COVID-19 samples were acute and others convalescent; all came from the United States, Italy and Spain. In each case, the material was cDNA or gDNA derived from T cells, B-cell-depleted T cells, or PBMCs.

Per the original methods: Reference gene primer amplification gave estimated nucleated cell counts. Profiled with immunoSEQ multiplex PCR; TCRdb holds only in-frame clones, not every one. That table gives V, J and clone size, and the DNA gave D and trimming. The profile shows 110,000 or so clones, less than 90% of them singletons. Per germline, CDR1 MDHEN and CDR2 SYDVKM. The length of the CDR3 is 16 residues. V dropped 7 bases and J dropped 6; count of bases not matched to a gene: 13. The J gene is TRBJ1-5, the V gene TRBV28; TRBD1 aligns across 9 bases. The sequenced sample was peripheral blood. This TCR came from a woman aged 55-70 years with acute or convalescent COVID-19. CDR3 bases: TGTGCCAGCATCAGCTGGGACAGGGCCGGAACTCAGCCCCAGCATTTT. This gives the protein CASISWDRAGTQPQHF. Filled out from reference TRBV28 and TRBJ1-5, the complete variable domain reads DVKVTQSSRYLVKRTGEKVFLECVQDMDHENMFWYRQDPGLGLRLIYFSYDVKMKEKGDIPEGYSVSREKKERFSLILESASTNQTSMYLCASISWDRAGTQPQHFGDGTRLSIL.